These 24 T cell receptor beta chains were all obtained from the same sample, sequenced in a study of blood T cell repertoires in COVID-19. Profiled with immunoSEQ multiplex PCR; TCRdb holds only in-frame clones, not every one. The sample has fewer than 300,000 clones, around nine tenths seen once. What was sequenced was PBMCs or T cells enriched from blood (not recorded which). These receptors were obtained from a woman in her 30s who had recovered from COVID-19.

This rearrangement joins TRBV6-2 or TRBV6-3 to TRBJ2-1; 9 nucleotides line up with TRBD2. This CDR3 contains 15 residues. Per the germline V gene, CDR1 is MNHEY and CDR2 is SVGEGT. V shed 2 bases and J 9 bases; nucleotides not matched to a gene: 8. This CDR3 reads CASSYSTSGYGEQFF. Here the CDR3 DNA reads TGTGCCAGCAGTTACAGTACTAGCGGGTATGGTGAGCAGTTCTTC.

This chain connects TRBV29-1 to TRBJ1-5; D possibly corresponds to TRBD1 (5 bases). In germline, CDR1 is SQVTM, CDR2 ANQGSEA. The CDR3 has 13 residues. Trimming cost V 3 bases and J 2 bases, with 8 bases left between them. The CDR3 DNA reads TGCAGCGTTGATTCGGGGGGCAATCAGCCCCAGCATTTT. Its translation is CSVDSGGNQPQHF.

J is TRBJ1-4 and V is TRBV4-3; D remains unclear. CDR1 is LGHNA, CDR2 YSLEER, per germline. The CDR3 runs to 13 residues. V was cut by 2 bases and J by 6 bases, with 7 bases left in between. The CDR3 sequence: CASSQHRYEKLFF. The CDR3 DNA is TGCGCCAGCAGCCAACATAGATATGAAAAACTGTTTTTT.

In DNA, the CDR3 is TGTGCCAGCAGCGCGACAGGGCTCACTGAAGCTTTCTTT. Encoded protein: CASSATGLTEAFF. The chain combines TRBV9 with TRBJ1-1; TRBD1 agrees at 7 bases. V lost 3 bases, J lost 4 bases, and 3 bases stayed unmatched. Germline assignment: CDR1 SGDLS and CDR2 YYNGEE. CDR3 length: 13 residues.

The rearrangement joins TRBV24-1 to TRBJ2-7, with D perhaps TRBD1 (6 bases). CDR1 is KGHDR, CDR2 SFDVKD, per germline. The CDR3 consists of 12 residues. Trimming took 6 bases from V and 3 from J, leaving 8 bases between them. The CDR3 reads CATSTGNYEQYF. The CDR3 DNA is TGTGCCACCAGTACAGGGAACTACGAGCAGTACTTC.

The chain is built from TRBV7-9 and TRBJ2-3; D not certain. Germline lookup yields CDR1 SEHNR and CDR2 FQNEAQ (reference sequence). Trimming pared 11 bases from V and 5 bases from J, leaving 17 bases between. The CDR3 sequence is 13 residues long. The CDR3 sequence is CAVSSGFQDTQYF. The CDR3 DNA sequence: TGTGCCGTGAGTAGTGGTTTTCAAGATACGCAGTATTTT.

This clone was counted a single time. J is TRBJ1-3 and V is TRBV5-6; no clear D gene. The CDR3 sequence is 15 residues long. The germline V and J ends were trimmed by 2 bases and 0 bases, with 9 bases remaining between them. Germline V lookup: CDR1 SGHDT, CDR2 YYEEEE. CDR3 DNA sequence: TGTGCCAGCAGCTTCGGACTGTACTCTGGAAACACCATATATTTT. This translates into CASSFGLYSGNTIYF.

The rearrangement uses TRBV5-1 and TRBJ1-4, with a weak D call TRBD1 (5 bases). Trimming took off 5 bases at V and 0 bases at J, with 11 bases between the two ends. The germline V gene has CDR1 SGHRS and CDR2 YFSETQ. The CDR3 is 15 residues long. The CDR3 nucleotides are TGCGCCAGCAGGCGGGACCATGCAACTAATGAAAAACTGTTTTTT. It yields the protein CASRRDHATNEKLFF. The full variable domain, rest sourced from reference TRBV5-1 and TRBJ1-4, is KAGVTQTPRYLIKTRGQQVTLSCSPISGHRSVSWYQQTPGQGLQFLFEYFSETQRNKGNFPGRFSGRQFSNSRSEMNVSTLELGDSALYLCASRRDHATNEKLFFGSGTQLSVL.

A single count supports this clone. V and J are TRBV15 and TRBJ1-2; 7 bases are a match to TRBD1. The CDR3 has 17 amino acids. V shed 1 base, J shed 4 bases, and the junction held 12 bases outside the gene matches. Germline lookup yields CDR1 LNHNV and CDR2 YYDKDF (reference sequence). This CDR3 is CATSRGGGSGTGYGYTF. The CDR3 DNA reads TGTGCCACCAGCAGAGGAGGGGGCTCGGGTACGGGCTATGGCTACACCTTC. Drawing the rest from reference TRBV15 and TRBJ1-2, the complete variable domain is DAMVIQNPRYQVTQFGKPVTLSCSQTLNHNVMYWYQQKSSQAPKLLFHYYDKDFNNEADTPDNFQSRRPNTSFCFLDIRSPGLGDTAMYLCATSRGGGSGTGYGYTFGSGTRLTVV.

CDR3 sequence: CASRQGVDNEQFF. CDR3 coding DNA: TGTGCCAGCAGACAGGGGGTGGACAATGAGCAGTTCTTC. The chain recombines TRBV12-3 or TRBV12-4 with TRBJ2-1; 8 bases match TRBD1. V lost 6 bases, J lost 5 bases, and 3 bases stayed unmatched. The length of the CDR3 is 13 residues.

This sequence joins TRBV5-1 and TRBJ2-3; D remains unclear. CDR1 is SGHRS and CDR2 is YFSETQ in the germline V gene. V was trimmed by 3 bases and J by 3 bases, leaving 11 bases between them. The CDR3 has 14 amino acids. Written as DNA, the CDR3 is TGCGCCAGCAGCTCACCGGGTGGGACAGATACGCAGTATTTT. Protein sequence: CASSSPGGTDTQYF.

The V gene is TRBV27, the J gene TRBJ1-5; 8 bases are shared with TRBD1. CDR1 and CDR2 from the germline V gene are MNHEY and SMNVEV (reference sequence). Trimming cost V 7 bases and J 3 bases; bases outside gene matches: 8. The CDR3 totals 15 residues. CDR3 DNA sequence: TGTGCCAGCACCCCGACAGGGGTGAACAATCAGCCCCAGCATTTT. The encoded protein is CASTPTGVNNQPQHF.

This chain links TRBV5-6 with TRBJ2-3; no reliable D call. Per the germline V gene, CDR1 is SGHDT and CDR2 is YYEEEE. This CDR3 is built from 16 residues. Deletions cut 4 bases from V and 1 base from J, with 16 bases between. The CDR3 nucleotides read TGTGCCAGCAGCCCCTTGATCGACTTGGGCACAGATACGCAGTATTTT. Amino acid sequence: CASSPLIDLGTDTQYF.

The gene calls are TRBV30 and TRBJ2-1; 7 bases are shared with TRBD1. This CDR3 is built from 14 residues. The germline V gene encodes CDR1 GTSNPN and CDR2 SVGIG (reference sequence). J gave up 3 bases and V 4 bases, and 6 bases lay outside the gene matches. In DNA, the CDR3 is TGTGCCTGGATCGACAGGGCTATCTACAATGAGCAGTTCTTC. Its protein product is CAWIDRAIYNEQFF. Looking up the rest from reference TRBV30 and TRBJ2-1 gives the full variable domain: SQTIHQWPATLVQPVGSPLSLECTVEGTSNPNLYWYRQAAGRGLQLLFYSVGIGQISSEVPQNLSASRPQDRQFILSSKKLLLSDSGFYLCAWIDRAIYNEQFFGPGTRLTVL.

Details on this clone: The same CDR3 also results from other DNA sequences found in this sample. The rearrangement uses TRBV4-3 and TRBJ2-7; TRBD2 matches at 11 bases. Germline-derived CDR1 and CDR2 are LGHNA and YSLEER. Losses at the gene ends were 1 base for V and 3 bases for J; bases not matched to a gene: 2. This CDR3 comprises 15 residues. CDR3 protein: CASSQGLAGGYEQYF. The CDR3 DNA reads as TGCGCCAGCAGCCAAGGTCTAGCGGGAGGCTACGAGCAGTACTTC.

J is TRBJ1-1 and V is TRBV7-2; 8 bases agree with TRBD1. V lost 5 bases, J lost 10 bases, and 12 bases stayed unmatched. The CDR3 totals 14 residues. In germline, CDR1 is SGHTA, CDR2 FQGNSA. The CDR3 coding sequence is TGTGCCAGCAGCGAGCGCCAGGGGGCGCGTAGAGCTTTCTTT. It encodes CASSERQGARRAFF.

The chain recombines TRBV3-1 (or the pseudogene TRBV3-2) with TRBJ2-7, with 9 positions matching TRBD2. The CDR3 covers 14 residues. From germline, CDR1 is LGHDT and CDR2 YNNKEL (reference sequence). J gave up 3 bases and V 2 bases, and 2 bases lay outside the gene matches. The CDR3 bases are TGTGCCAGCAGCCAAAGACTAGCGGACTACGAGCAGTACTTC. The encoded protein is CASSQRLADYEQYF.

This clone was counted once. The chain is built from TRBV5-1 and TRBJ2-3; 11 nucleotides align to TRBD2. The J segment lost 5 bases and the V segment lost 4 bases, leaving 9 bases of the junction unmatched. The CDR3 covers 16 residues. The germline gives CDR1 SGHRS, CDR2 YFSETQ. The CDR3 nucleotides are TGCGCCAGCAGCCTCACTAGCGGGGGACGGGGAGATACGCAGTATTTT. Translating it yields CASSLTSGGRGDTQYF.

The chain couples TRBV28 to TRBJ1-2; perhaps TRBD1 as D (5 bases). Trimming stripped 1 base from V and 8 bases from J, with 17 bases between. This CDR3 contains 15 residues. Germline CDR1 reads MDHEN; CDR2 reads SYDVKM. The CDR3: CASSLSITGGVGYTF. CDR3 nucleotides: TGTGCCAGCAGTTTATCTATCACGGGGGGAGTCGGCTACACCTTC.

This clone was recorded once. The junction differs from germline at one of its ends, possibly a read error. The J gene is TRBJ1-5, the V gene TRBV28; 7 positions agree with TRBD1. The V gene's germline CDR1 is MDHEN and CDR2 SYDVKM. This CDR3 is built from 12 residues. The CDR3 region is CASSWGQFSPLF. The CDR3 coding sequence is TGTGCCAGCAGTTGGGGACAGTTTAGTCCTCTTTTT.

The chain has TRBV5-1 and TRBJ2-3; perhaps TRBD2 as D (6 bases). From germline, CDR1 is SGHRS and CDR2 YFSETQ. The CDR3 covers 15 residues. Trimming took off 4 bases at V and 0 bases at J, with 12 bases between the two ends. CDR3 DNA sequence: TGCGCCAGCAGCCCGGAGGGGATTAGCACAGATACGCAGTATTTT. Translation: CASSPEGISTDTQYF.

The V and J genes are TRBV4-3 and TRBJ2-2, with TRBD2 matching 7 bases. Germline loops: CDR1 LGHNA, CDR2 YSLEER. Trimming cost V 4 bases and J 0 bases; bases outside gene matches: 2. This CDR3 contains 15 residues. This chain's CDR3 is CASSPSGTNTGELFF. CDR3 DNA sequence: TGCGCCAGCAGCCCTAGCGGAACGAACACCGGGGAGCTGTTTTTT.

V and J are TRBV5-4 and TRBJ1-2, with D possibly matching TRBD1 (5 bases). Germline CDR1 is SGHNT and CDR2 is YYREEE (reference sequence). V was cut by 4 bases and J by 5 bases, with 15 bases left in between. This CDR3 contains 14 residues. In DNA, the CDR3 is TGTGCCAGCAGCCCTTCAGGGCAAGAGTATGGCTACACCTTC. It specifies CASSPSGQEYGYTF.

This clone was seen just once. The gene calls are TRBV20-1 and TRBJ2-7; TRBD2 matches at 7 bases. V lost 6 bases and J lost 3; bases outside the gene matches: 2. The CDR3 is 11 amino acids. CDR1 and CDR2 from the germline V gene are DFQATT and SNEGSKA (reference sequence). The CDR3 reads CSALADYEQYF. The CDR3 DNA is TGCAGTGCGCTAGCGGACTACGAGCAGTACTTC.